This TCR beta chain was sequenced during a study of a mutant IDH1 vaccine in newly diagnosed glioma. Turning to this clone: The antigen remains unidentified.

Profiling relied on immunoSEQ multiplex PCR, and the TCRdb table lists in-frame clones only, not all of them. This table has approximately 30,000 clones, about four fifths appearing once. Time point: week 35, safety follow-up. The vaccine gave 300 ug of a 20-mer mutant IDH1 peptide subcutaneously per dose. The study enrolled donors with new WHO grade 3 or 4 IDH1-mutant, ATRX-lost astrocytomas. The TCR was taken from a man aged 50 to 59 with glioma. Sequencing was performed on PBMCs, taken from a glioma patient whose treatment included an IDH1 peptide vaccine.

DNA for the CDR3: TGTGCCAGTAGTTGGTCAGCCCAAGAGACCCAGTACTTC. This gives the protein CASSWSAQETQYF. J is TRBJ2-5 and V is TRBV19; D is uncertain. The germline CDR1 and CDR2 sequences are LNHDA and SQIVND (reference sequence). CDR3 length equals 13 residues. Trimming stripped 5 bases from V and 1 base from J, with 8 bases between.